This T cell receptor (beta chain) was recovered during a study of T cells in Graves' hyperthyroidism and ophthalmopathy. RNA transcripts yielded amplified TCR beta CDR3 regions. An initial round of RT-PCR targeting the TCR CDR3 relied on the HTBI primer set. Each CDR3 protein gets one entry after TCRdb re-called the multiplex PCR reads with MiXCR. This table has 450,000 to 700,000 distinct CDR3 sequences, roughly 46% appearing once. Worth noting for this clonotype: Since a much larger clone is just one base distant, this may be a read error. The conserved final phenylalanine or tryptophan is absent from the CDR3, which likely points to a read error.

Germline loops: CDR1 MDHEN, CDR2 SYDVKM. This CDR3 has 12 amino acids. The TCR was taken from an adult woman with Graves' disease, either hyperthyroidism or ophthalmopathy (not recorded which). Sequenced sample: peripheral blood or thyroid tissue (not recorded which). The genes are TRBV28 and TRBJ1-5; D perhaps matches TRBD1 (6 bases). This CDR3 is CATGWGNQPQHI. The CDR3 region has the DNA TGTGCTACAGGGTGGGGCAATCAGCCCCAGCATATT.